This TCR beta chain was sequenced in a study of Graves' ophthalmopathy and Graves' hyperthyroidism. CDR3 regions of TCR beta were amplified from RNA transcripts. Amplification began with first-round RT-PCR using HTBI primers, then second-round multiplex PCR was performed. TCRdb re-derived calls from the multiplex PCR reads in MiXCR, one entry per CDR3 protein. The sample includes a few hundred thousand distinct CDR3 sequences, roughly 14% of them seen just once. The CDR3 contains 18 residues. With 3 bases clipped from V and 4 bases from J, the junction kept 14 bases outside the gene matches. Germline V CDR1 and CDR2: SGHAT, FQNNGV. The table lists this clonotype with many counts.

The chain is built from TRBV11-2 and TRBJ2-5; TRBD2 agrees at 10 bases. The sample consisted of peripheral blood. This receptor was identified in a woman in her late teens or twenties with stable Graves' hyperthyroidism. Written as DNA, the CDR3 is TGTGCCAGCAGCTTCCAGAGCAACTGGGGACTAGCGAGAGAGACCCAGTACTTC. Translating gives CASSFQSNWGLARETQYF.